Listed below are T cell receptor beta chains from one sample, sequenced in a study of T cell responses to AZD1222 COVID-19 vaccine. Produced via immunoSEQ multiplex PCR; TCRdb's table is partial and in-frame only. The sample comprises over 130,000 clones, 85% to 90% of which are singletons, and approximately 1.8% rests with the top ten. This sample comprised peripheral blood, obtained 28 days after the second AZD1222 dose. These receptors all stem from an adult who received the AZD1222 COVID-19 vaccine. Each CDR3 is given without its conserved first and last residue.

j_gene,len,v_gene,CDR3aa
TRBJ2-7,10,TRBV18,ASSPTDYEQY
TRBJ2-1,13,TRBV10-3,AIRRTGDQVNEQF
TRBJ1-2,12,TRBV29-1,SVEDLPGISGYT
TRBJ2-1,12,TRBV4-1,ASSQREVHNEQF
TRBJ2-5,13,TRBV27,ASSFSSLARETQY
TRBJ1-6,12,TRBV7-9,ASGHSIRNSPLH
TRBJ2-1,14,TRBV18,ASSPGGESFNNEQF
TRBJ2-2,15,TRBV4-3,ASSQGSTGVNTGELF
TRBJ2-3,13,TRBV11-2,ASRLARGSVDTQY
TRBJ1-3,13,TRBV6-5,ASRLRTGTGNTIY
TRBJ2-1,14,TRBV24-1,ATSESVTSGYNEQF
TRBJ2-5,9,TRBV12-3/TRBV12-4,ASSILETQY
TRBJ1-1,11,TRBV18,ASQIGENTEAF
TRBJ1-5,12,TRBV24-1,ATSASTGAQPQH
TRBJ2-5,13,TRBV19,ASSIRGPSQETQY
TRBJ1-6,9,TRBV25-1,ASSDVGALH
TRBJ2-1,9,TRBV11-2,ASSAYNEQF
TRBJ1-1,11,TRBV28,ASTGQGRTEAF
TRBJ1-6,11,TRBV18,ASSGDGNSPLH
TRBJ2-1,14,TRBV24-1,ATSDIRSRDRSEQF
TRBJ1-1,11,TRBV6-5,ASRGQPNTEAF